This T cell receptor beta chain stems from a study of spatial heterogeneity in lung cancer. Study results and limitations: Higher tumor mutation counts went along with higher counts of expanded intratumoral alpha and beta TCRs.

This CDR3 has 17 residues. CDR1 and CDR2 from the germline V gene are SGHRS and YFSETQ. J was trimmed by 5 bases and V by 4 bases; bases with no gene match: 12. Time point described: sample taken at primary tumor resection. This clonotype was seen a few times. No antigen is known for it. TCRdb reprocessed the 5' RACE reads via MiXCR and lists one record per CDR3 protein. The sample shows 1,500 to 1,800 distinct CDR3 sequences, around 7% of them seen only once. V is TRBV5-1 and J is TRBJ2-7; 13 bases are shared with TRBD2. The receptor was derived from a female donor with early-stage non-small cell lung cancer. The sequencing used lung tumor tissue, collected at surgery. The CDR3 sequence is CASSPRTSGSPAHEQYF. The CDR3 DNA reads TGCGCCAGCAGCCCGAGGACTAGCGGGAGCCCAGCCCACGAGCAGTACTTC.